This T cell receptor (beta chain) was observed in a study of Graves' ophthalmopathy and Graves' hyperthyroidism. Overall study context: Peripheral blood (taken before any treatment) was collected at initial diagnosis.

Notes on the study in general: Sensitivity reached 87.88% and specificity 81.08% for a 13-signature model separating ophthalmopathy from stable hyperthyroidism.

In the case of this clonotype: Its specificity is unknown.

The CDR3 runs 12 residues. The germline V gene has CDR1 GTSNPN and CDR2 SVGIG (reference sequence). Trimming removed 4 bases from V and 4 bases from J, with 10 bases in between. Amplification from RNA transcripts yielded the TCR beta CDR3 regions. Following a first-round RT-PCR that used HTBI primers, a second-round multiplex PCR was carried out. Via MiXCR, TCRdb re-called the multiplex PCR reads, giving one row per CDR3 protein. The repertoire includes hundreds of thousands of distinct CDR3 sequences, over 40% of them detected once, and 3% to 4% sits in the top ten. The sequenced material came from peripheral blood. This sequence was found in an adult man with Graves' ophthalmopathy. The rearrangement uses TRBV30 and TRBJ1-1; perhaps TRBD1 as D (6 bases). The CDR3 DNA follows: TGTGCCTGGAAGGGGGGAGGCACTGAAGCTTTCTTT. This encodes CAWKGGGTEAFF.